This T cell receptor (beta chain) was profiled in a study of T cells in Graves' hyperthyroidism and ophthalmopathy. The study, taken as a whole, reports: Model-based prediction identified ophthalmopathy a median roughly 6.1 months prior to its onset.

This clonotype was detected many times. The target antigen is unknown. What was amplified from RNA transcripts were TCR beta CDR3 regions. The TCR CDR3 first-round RT-PCR relied on the HTBI primer set. TCRdb itself ran the multiplex PCR reads through MiXCR, one entry per CDR3 protein. The data hold 480,000 or so distinct CDR3 sequences, with 46% observed a single time. The CDR3 is 13 amino acids. CDR1 is WNHNN and CDR2 is SYGVQD in the germline V gene (reference sequence). V gave up 4 bases and J gave up 2 bases, with 8 bases separating them. V usage is TRBV10-1 and J usage is TRBJ2-5; D not resolved. The receptor was isolated from an adult woman with Graves' disease, either hyperthyroidism or ophthalmopathy (not recorded which). Sequenced sample: peripheral blood or thyroid tissue (not recorded which). The CDR3 loop reads CASSGLAQETQYF. CDR3 DNA sequence: TGCGCCAGCAGTGGCCTGGCTCAAGAGACCCAGTACTTC.